Listed below are T cell receptor beta chains from one sample, sequenced in a study of blood T cell repertoires in COVID-19. Repertoires were generated with immunoSEQ multiplex PCR, while TCRdb's copy carries only in-frame clones and drops some. The data hold 27,000 or so clones, with roughly 85% observed a single time. Sequenced: peripheral blood. These TCRs come from a woman aged 45-65 years with active COVID-19. CDR3s include the opening cysteine and the closing phenylalanine or tryptophan. The D gene is left open where the match is weak. Some rows have no size entry. The others give once, few or many, or a class for an expanded clone.

clone_size	d_call	v_call	j_call	cdr3_nt	cdr3_aa
NA	TRBD1	TRBV6-1	TRBJ1-5	TGTGCCAGCAGTGTCCCCGGGACAGGGTATAGCAATCAGCCCCAGCATTTT	CASSVPGTGYSNQPQHF
NA	NA	TRBV30	TRBJ1-3	TGTGCCTGGAGAAACGAGGGACTTCTAAGCACCATATATTTT	CAWRNEGLLSTIYF
NA	NA	TRBV30	TRBJ2-1	TGTGCCTGGGCTACAGGGGGCGAAAGCGGGAGGGCCAATGAGCAGTTCTTC	CAWATGGESGRANEQFF
NA	NA	TRBV3-1/TRBV3-2	TRBJ2-2	TGTGCTGCGGGCAGGGGAAACACCGGGGAGCTGTTTTTT	CAAGRGNTGELFF
NA	NA	TRBV27	TRBJ1-2	TGTGCCAGCAGTCCCCTCGGCTATGGCTACACCTTC	CASSPLGYGYTF
NA	NA	TRBV5-6	TRBJ2-1	TGTGCCAGCAGCTTATCAGAGCGATACTACAATGAGCAGTTCTTC	CASSLSERYYNEQFF
NA	NA	TRBV13	TRBJ1-6	TGTGCCAGCAGCTTAGGGCCCTCGGGTAATTCACCCCTCCACTTT	CASSLGPSGNSPLHF
NA	TRBD1	TRBV5-1	TRBJ1-2	TGCGCCAGCAGCTTGGAGATTGGGACAGGGTTCTATGGCTACACCTTC	CASSLEIGTGFYGYTF
NA	TRBD1	TRBV30	TRBJ1-2	TGTGCCTGGCAAGGACAGGGGGCTCTGGGCTACACCTTC	CAWQGQGALGYTF
NA	TRBD2	TRBV10-3	TRBJ2-7	TGTGCCATCAGTGAGTCAGGCGGGAGCTCCTACGAGCAGTACTTC	CAISESGGSSYEQYF
NA	TRBD2	TRBV7-3	TRBJ2-1	TGTGCCAGCTCTCCGCGGGAGGGTGAGCAGTTCTTC	CASSPREGEQFF
NA	TRBD1	TRBV19	TRBJ1-5	TGTGCCAGTTCGGGGGACAGGGGGGGAGGTCAGCCCCAGCATTTT	CASSGDRGGGQPQHF
NA	TRBD2	TRBV6-5	TRBJ2-7	TGTGCCAGCAGTCTCGGGACTAGCGGGTACTACGAGCAGTACTTC	CASSLGTSGYYEQYF
NA	TRBD2	TRBV5-1	TRBJ2-3	TGCGCCAGCAGCTTGGCCTGGGGACTAACAGATACGCAGTATTTT	CASSLAWGLTDTQYF
NA	NA	TRBV5-1	TRBJ1-2	TGCGCCAGCAGCTTCAGGGAACGTGACTATGGCTACACCTTC	CASSFRERDYGYTF
NA	NA	TRBV29-1	TRBJ2-1	TGCAGCGCCCAAGCGGTGAATCAGTTCTTC	CSAQAVNQFF
NA	NA	TRBV27	TRBJ2-1	TGTGCCAGCATGGGCGTCCCCAACCCTTACAATGAGCAGTTCTTC	CASMGVPNPYNEQFF
NA	NA	TRBV6-4	TRBJ1-2	TGTGCCAGCAGTGCCGGACAGAACTATGGCTACACCTTC	CASSAGQNYGYTF
NA	TRBD2	TRBV11-3	TRBJ2-7	TGTGCCAGCAGCTTTAGTACGGGGACTATGCAGTACTTC	CASSFSTGTMQYF
NA	NA	TRBV6-1	TRBJ2-1	TGTGCCAGCAGTGAACGGGGGTTTCTCTACAATGAGCAGTTCTTC	CASSERGFLYNEQFF
NA	NA	TRBV12-2	TRBJ2-7	TGTGCAAGTCGCTTAGCGGGAACTGGGAGGGGGGCCTACGAGCAGTACTTC	CASRLAGTGRGAYEQYF
NA	NA	TRBV5-5	TRBJ2-1	TGTGCCAGCAGCTTGGAAATCCCCACCTACAATGAGCAGTTCTTC	CASSLEIPTYNEQFF
NA	NA	TRBV7-2	TRBJ1-5	TGTGCCAGCAGCTGGGCGACAGGTAATCAGCCCCAGCATTTT	CASSWATGNQPQHF
NA	NA	TRBV30	TRBJ2-7	TGTGCCTGGAGTCGGCAGGCCTACGAGCAGTACTTC	CAWSRQAYEQYF
NA	NA	TRBV5-4	TRBJ1-3	TGTGCCAGCAGCACTAGGACCGACAGGATCAGAGGAAACACCATATATTTT	CASSTRTDRIRGNTIYF
NA	TRBD1	TRBV3-1/TRBV3-2	TRBJ1-1	TGTGCCAGCAGCGCTCAGGGGGATCACACTGAAGCTTTCTTT	CASSAQGDHTEAFF
NA	NA	TRBV29-1	TRBJ2-1	TGCAGCGTTGATCGCGGGTACAATGAGCAGTTCTTC	CSVDRGYNEQFF
NA	NA	TRBV4-2	TRBJ2-1	TGTGCCAGCAGCACTCTCGACAGTTACAATGAGCAGTTCTTC	CASSTLDSYNEQFF
NA	TRBD2	TRBV15	TRBJ2-5	TGTGCCACCAGCAGAGATCTCCTAGCGGGAGTTGGGGAGACCCAGTACTTC	CATSRDLLAGVGETQYF
NA	TRBD1	TRBV11-3	TRBJ2-3	TGTGCCAGCAGCCCCCGACAGGGTTCAGATACGCAGTATTTT	CASSPRQGSDTQYF
NA	TRBD2	TRBV6-5	TRBJ2-1	TGTGCCAGCAGCCGGACTAGCAACTCCTACAATGAGCAGTTCTTC	CASSRTSNSYNEQFF
NA	NA	TRBV6-2/TRBV6-3	TRBJ1-2	TGTGCCAGCAGTTACGGCGGCGGTGGCTACACCTTC	CASSYGGGGYTF
once	NA	TRBV6-5	TRBJ1-6	TGTGCCAGCAGTTACGGTCCGGGAAGAGGATCACCCCTCCACTTT	CASSYGPGRGSPLHF
once	TRBD2	TRBV7-6	TRBJ2-7	TGTGCCAGCAGCCGTTCTAGCCCTAGCGGGAGCTACGAGCAGTACTTC	CASSRSSPSGSYEQYF
NA	NA	TRBV30	TRBJ2-3	TGTGCCTTCGGGGTAGATACGCAGTATTTT	CAFGVDTQYF